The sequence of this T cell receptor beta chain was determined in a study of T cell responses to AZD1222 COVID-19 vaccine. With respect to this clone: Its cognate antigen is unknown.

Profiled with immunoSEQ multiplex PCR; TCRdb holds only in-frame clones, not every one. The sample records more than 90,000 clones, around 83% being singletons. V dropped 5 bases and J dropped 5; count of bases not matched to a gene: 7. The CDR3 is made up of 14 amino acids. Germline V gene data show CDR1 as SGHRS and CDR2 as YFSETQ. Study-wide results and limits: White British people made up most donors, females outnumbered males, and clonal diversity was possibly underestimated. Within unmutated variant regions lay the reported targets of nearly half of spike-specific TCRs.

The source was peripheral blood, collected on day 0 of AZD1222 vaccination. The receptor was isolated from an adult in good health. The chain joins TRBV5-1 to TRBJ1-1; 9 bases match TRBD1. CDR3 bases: TGCGCCAGCAGTTCGGACAGGGGTAATACTGAAGCTTTCTTT. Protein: CASSSDRGNTEAFF. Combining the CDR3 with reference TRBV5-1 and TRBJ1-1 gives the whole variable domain KAGVTQTPRYLIKTRGQQVTLSCSPISGHRSVSWYQQTPGQGLQFLFEYFSETQRNKGNFPGRFSGRQFSNSRSEMNVSTLELGDSALYLCASSSDRGNTEAFFGQGTRLTVV.